The source of this T cell receptor beta chain is a study of vaccination effects on CD4 cells after COVID-19. Study-level results: Cross-reaction with common cold coronaviruses was seen in only 1 of 255 vaccine-induced clones from healthy vaccinees.

TCRdb keeps only in-frame clones here, not all; method: immunoSEQ multiplex PCR. The sample yields tens of thousands of clones, less than 85% seen once. This clone was found a few times. Its antigen is unknown. ViraFEST assay sequencing came after antigen-specific CD4+ T cells were expanded with viral peptide pools. At the end of more than 8 days of culture, CD4+ T cells were isolated. Each participant was administered two doses of either the BNT162b2 or the mRNA-1273 vaccine. Testing of the vaccine recipients showed negative nucleocapsid antibodies and no prior SARS-CoV-2 infection. On days 3 and 7, fresh IL-2 medium replaced half the medium. The V gene lost 3 bases and the J gene lost 6 bases, with 11 bases spanning the gap. Per the germline V gene, CDR1 is SQVTM and CDR2 is ANQGSEA. The CDR3 has 12 amino acids.

Sequenced here: CD4+ T cells from PBMCs cultured with SARS-CoV-2 spike peptides, sampled after COVID-19 vaccination. J is TRBJ1-2 and V is TRBV29-1; weak D call: TRBD1 (5 bases). The TCR originated in a human donor who received a COVID-19 vaccine. For the CDR3, the DNA is TGCAGCGTTGAGGCAGGGTGGGATGGCTACACCTTC. Translated: CSVEAGWDGYTF.